This T cell receptor beta chain is drawn from a study of T cell repertoires in cytomegalovirus infection. Study-wide findings and caveats: The ex vivo response was dominated by HLA-C-restricted CMV-specific TCR beta clonotypes.

Trimming pared 3 bases from V and 0 bases from J, leaving 6 bases between. The germline V gene has CDR1 MNHNY and CDR2 SVGAGI (reference sequence). CDR3 length: 14 residues. This clonotype turned up a few times. Its antigen is unidentified. TCRdb reanalysed the reads using MiXCR and keeps one entry per CDR3 protein. The sample lists a few hundred thousand distinct CDR3 sequences, 40% to 50% seen once, with 43% in the top ten. The chain is built from TRBV6-6 and TRBJ1-5; the D is unclear. The clonotype was recovered from a human donor in good health (CMV status not recorded). Some clones in this sample may be carry-over from other donors' samples. Specimen: cultured PBMCs, collected from culture after CMV antigen stimulation. The CDR3 here is CASSYGYSNQPQHF. In nucleotides, the CDR3 is TGTGCCAGCAGTTATGGATATAGCAATCAGCCCCAGCATTTT.